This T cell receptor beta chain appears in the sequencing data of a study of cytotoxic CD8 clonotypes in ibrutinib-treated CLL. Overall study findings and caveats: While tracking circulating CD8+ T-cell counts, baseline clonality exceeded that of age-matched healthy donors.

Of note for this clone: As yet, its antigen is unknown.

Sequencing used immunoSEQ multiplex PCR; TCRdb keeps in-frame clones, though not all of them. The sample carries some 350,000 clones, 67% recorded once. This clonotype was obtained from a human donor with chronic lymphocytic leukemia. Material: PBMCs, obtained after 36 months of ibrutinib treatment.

DNA for the CDR3: TGTGCCAGCTCATTCGCGGACACTCTTAACTATGGCTACACCTTC. Protein: CASSFADTLNYGYTF. The V and J genes are TRBV18 and TRBJ1-2, with D tentatively TRBD1 (5 bases). V was clipped by 5 bases and J by 1 base, with 14 bases between them. The CDR3 runs to 15 residues. The germline V gene has CDR1 KGHSH and CDR2 LQKENI.